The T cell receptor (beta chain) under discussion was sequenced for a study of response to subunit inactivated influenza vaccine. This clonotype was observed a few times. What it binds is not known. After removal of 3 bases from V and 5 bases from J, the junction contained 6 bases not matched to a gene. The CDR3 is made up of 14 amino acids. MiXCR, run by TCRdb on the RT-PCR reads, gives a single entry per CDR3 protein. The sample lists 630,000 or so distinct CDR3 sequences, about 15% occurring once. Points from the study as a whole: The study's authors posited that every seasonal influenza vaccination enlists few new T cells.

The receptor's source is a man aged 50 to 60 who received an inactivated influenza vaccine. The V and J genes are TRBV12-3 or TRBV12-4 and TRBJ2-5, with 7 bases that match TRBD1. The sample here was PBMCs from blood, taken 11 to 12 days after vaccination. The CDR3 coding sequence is TGTGCCAGCAGTTTTGACAGGGCCCACGAGACCCAGTACTTC. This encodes CASSFDRAHETQYF.